These 11 T cell receptor beta chains share one sample of origin, sequenced in a study of T cells in tuberculosis. Time point given: new active TB diagnosis, blood taken before or within 7 days of starting treatment. Profiling relied on immunoSEQ multiplex PCR, and the TCRdb table lists in-frame clones only, not all of them. The data show some 31,000 clones, with roughly 86% seen just once and about 5% held by the top ten. This specimen consisted of PBMCs, obtained at tuberculosis diagnosis. The receptor source for this set is an adult with tuberculosis.

V is TRBV6-5 and J is TRBJ1-2; D is possibly TRBD1 (6 bases). This CDR3 comprises 15 residues. Germline assignment: CDR1 MNHEY and CDR2 SVGAGI. V was cut by 4 bases and J by 2 bases, with 14 bases left in between. The CDR3 coding sequence is TGTGCCAGCAGTTCCTCCGGGACAACAAACTATGGCTACACCTTC. It codes for CASSSSGTTNYGYTF.

The chain uses TRBV6-4 and TRBJ2-7; TRBD1 agrees at 12 bases. Looked up from germline, CDR1 is MRHNA and CDR2 is SNTAGT. J was trimmed by 5 bases and V by 3 bases; bases with no gene match: 5. The CDR3 extends over 15 amino acids. CDR3 nucleotides: TGTGCCAGCAGTGAACAGGGACAGGGGGCCGACGAGCAGTACTTC. Its protein is CASSEQGQGADEQYF.

The chain joins TRBV7-3 to TRBJ2-1, with TRBD2 matching 9 bases. Germline V lookup: CDR1 SGHTA, CDR2 FQGTGA. V dropped 2 bases and J dropped 7; count of bases not matched to a gene: 6. The CDR3 spans 15 residues. This CDR3 reads CASSLGSGRLNEQFF. CDR3 sequence (DNA): TGTGCCAGCAGCTTAGGGAGCGGGAGGTTAAATGAGCAGTTCTTC.

J is TRBJ2-7 and V is TRBV27; 9 bases line up with TRBD2. This CDR3 region has 14 residues. After removal of 3 bases from V and 7 bases from J, the junction contained 7 bases not matched to a gene. Germline-derived CDR1 and CDR2 are MNHEY and SMNVEV (reference sequence). CDR3 sequence reads: CASSFLSGRREQYF. The CDR3, as DNA: TGTGCCAGCAGTTTCCTCAGCGGGAGGCGGGAGCAGTACTTC.

The chain links TRBV30 to TRBJ2-3; 7 nucleotides agree with TRBD1. The CDR3 loop spans 13 amino acids. CDR1 is GTSNPN and CDR2 is SVGIG in the germline V gene (reference sequence). V lost 7 bases, J lost 2 bases, and 6 bases stayed unmatched. The DNA of the CDR3 is TGTGCCTCTACGACAGGGAACACAGATACGCAGTATTTT. It translates to CASTTGNTDTQYF.

This chain uses TRBV14 with TRBJ2-2; maybe TRBD2 (5 bases). Germline-derived CDR1 and CDR2 are SGHDN and FVKESK. Between the trimmed V and J ends, which lost 8 bases and 2 bases, there was a span of 15 bases. CDR3 length: 15 amino acids. The CDR3 protein is CASRPPGVNTGELFF. CDR3 sequence (DNA): TGTGCCAGCCGCCCACCCGGGGTAAACACCGGGGAGCTGTTTTTT.

The rearrangement joins TRBV27 to TRBJ2-3; TRBD1 agrees at 8 bases. V dropped 5 bases and J dropped 0; count of bases not matched to a gene: 4. Germline assignment: CDR1 MNHEY and CDR2 SMNVEV (reference sequence). The CDR3 length is 15 residues. In nucleotides, the CDR3 is TGTGCCAGCAGTCCGACAGGGGCGAGCACAGATACGCAGTATTTT. Translation: CASSPTGASTDTQYF.

V gene TRBV21-1 combines with J gene TRBJ2-7; TRBD2 reflects the table's D call only, with no check against the DNA. TRBV21-1 is an annotated pseudogene. This CDR3 has 14 residues. CDR3 residues: CASSTRTSGYEQYF. DNA for the CDR3: TGTGCCAGCAGCACCCGGACTAGCGGTTACGAGCAGTACTTC.

The chain has TRBV7-3 and TRBJ1-5, with 8 bases aligning to TRBD1. V lost 4 bases and J lost 6; bases outside the gene matches: 2. The CDR3 has 13 amino acids. The germline V gene has CDR1 SGHTA and CDR2 FQGTGA. CDR3 DNA: TGTGCCAGCAGCTCCACAGGGGGTCAGCCCCAGCATTTT. Its translation is CASSSTGGQPQHF.

V is TRBV9 and J is TRBJ1-6, with no clear D. Germline V CDR1 and CDR2: SGDLS, YYNGEE. V lost 0 bases and J lost 10, with 8 bases in between. This CDR3 comprises 13 residues. CDR3 protein: CASSVETISPLHF. The CDR3 DNA follows: TGTGCCAGCAGCGTAGAAACAATCTCACCCCTCCACTTT.

In this sample, this clone turned up a few times. V usage is TRBV27 and J usage is TRBJ1-6, with a weak D call TRBD1 (5 bases). The ends were cut back, 6 bases at V and 8 bases at J, with 14 bases in the middle. Looked up from germline, CDR1 is MNHEY and CDR2 is SMNVEV (reference sequence). This CDR3 region has 14 residues. CDR3 sequence reads: CASREAGTYSPLHF. The DNA of the CDR3 is TGTGCCAGCAGAGAGGCGGGGACGTATTCACCCCTCCACTTT.